This T cell receptor beta chain was recovered during a study of molecular identifiers for immune sequencing clone quantification. Study-level background: Replicate RNA from around 20,000 or 100,000 naive CD8 T cells formed five aliquots; four were sequenced. Study-wide results and caveats: Same-barcode identical TCR molecules could make highly expanded clones look smaller than they are. Clones that had above 20 RNA copies took up over 99% of effector molecules but under 1% in naive cells.

Note on this clonotype: Its antigen is undetermined.

This CDR3 comprises 15 residues. Trimming removed 2 bases at V and 2 bases at J, with 10 bases between. Germline CDR1 is SGHAT and CDR2 is FQNNGV. TCRdb passed the PCR reads through MiXCR, listing each CDR3 protein once. This table holds just under 650,000 distinct CDR3 sequences, 15% to 20% found once. A CD8+CD4-CCR7+CD45RA+ gate was used to sort naive CD8 T cells. The clonotype comes from a human donor in good health. Some libraries in this study had Jurkat cell RNA spiked in. The chain has TRBV11-2 and TRBJ1-5; D possibly corresponds to TRBD1 (5 bases). The sequenced sample consisted of naive CD8+ T cells from blood, with Jurkat cell RNA spiked in. Subset here: FACS-sorted CD8+CD4-CCR7+CD45RA+ naive T cells. The CDR3 loop reads CASSLTGAGNQPQHF. The CDR3, as DNA: TGTGCCAGCAGCTTAACCGGGGCGGGCAATCAGCCCCAGCATTTT. The whole variable domain, remainder taken from reference TRBV11-2 and TRBJ1-5, is EAGVAQSPRYKIIEKRQSVAFWCNPISGHATLYWYQQILGQGPKLLIQFQNNGVVDDSQLPKDRFSAERLKGVDSTLKIQPAKLEDSAVYLCASSLTGAGNQPQHFGDGTRLSIL.